This TCR beta chain was captured in a study of CD8 T cells in Susac syndrome. Study results and caveats: The study admitted that it had a relatively small number of individuals in its TCR sequencing and HLA analysis.

Between the trimmed V and J ends, which lost 6 bases and 2 bases, there was a span of 14 bases. CDR3 length equals 15 residues. About this clonotype: Its antigen is still unknown.

From blood CD8+ and CD4+ T cells, TCR beta sequences were generated. About 0.5 to 1 ug RNA was reverse transcribed with random hexamers. Amplification of TCR beta CDR3 was carried out by immunoSEQ multiplex PCR, which covered 54 Vbeta and 13 Jbeta segments. TCRdb analysed the immunoSEQ multiplex PCR reads with MiXCR anew, one entry per CDR3 protein. The table has 100,000 to 150,000 distinct CDR3 sequences, 75% to 90% seen once; the top ten hold around 0.49%. The chain has TRBV12-3 or TRBV12-4 and TRBJ1-3, with TRBD1 as a possible D gene (6 bases). The sequence came from a human donor with multiple sclerosis. The material sequenced was CD8+ T cells from PBMCs. This CDR3 is CASRIQGGAGNTIYF. CDR3 sequence (DNA): TGTGCCAGCAGAATACAGGGAGGAGCTGGAAACACCATATATTTT.